The entry below gives a single T cell receptor beta chain sequence along with its context. Its antigen is as yet unknown. One entry per CDR3 protein results from TCRdb running MiXCR on the 5' RACE reads. The sample includes about 20,000 distinct CDR3 sequences, 15% seen only once; the top ten take under 40%. The germline V gene encodes CDR1 SEHNR and CDR2 FQNEAQ (reference sequence). The CDR3 contains 16 residues. The source of the sample is a study of spatial heterogeneity in lung cancer. Broader study findings: Tumoral mutation counts were tracked by counts of expanded intratumoral alpha and beta TCRs. Alpha chains reached an estimated coverage of approximately 6.6% of tumor T cells, and beta chains 13% to 15%.

The time point here: sample taken at primary tumor resection. The chain has TRBV7-9 and TRBJ2-2; 8 nucleotides match TRBD2. This sequence was found in a female donor with early-stage non-small cell lung cancer. The sample was lung tumor tissue, taken at surgery. The CDR3 DNA reads as TGTGCAAGAAGATTAGGAGTCGGGACTAGTACCGGGGAGCTGTTTTTT. It encodes CARRLGVGTSTGELFF.